These T cell receptor beta chains were read from a single sample in a study of cytomegalovirus exposure and HLA in healthy donors. Produced via immunoSEQ multiplex PCR; TCRdb's table is partial and in-frame only. The table lists roughly 160,000 clones, roughly 83% of them singletons. Sequencing input: PBMCs. The receptors here all came from a man aged 25 to 40 in good health and CMV-seronegative. Both conserved end residues are part of each CDR3. A D gene is named only where the DNA matches it firmly. Expanded clones get a size class; other rows say once, few or many, or leave the size out.

size: once
J: TRBJ2-5
V: TRBV11-3
D: TRBD1
CDR3: CASSLDAPGTGGKETQYF
DNA: TGTGCCAGCAGCTTAGATGCCCCTGGGACAGGGGGTAAAGAGACCCAGTACTTC

size: NA
J: TRBJ1-1
V: TRBV7-2
D: NA
CDR3: CASSHPSPGIWNTEAFF
DNA: TGTGCCAGCAGCCACCCTTCCCCCGGGATTTGGAACACTGAAGCTTTCTTT

size: once
J: TRBJ1-1
V: TRBV10-3
D: TRBD1
CDR3: CAISGTGGNTEAFF
DNA: TGTGCCATCAGTGGGACAGGGGGTAACACTGAAGCTTTCTTT

size: NA
J: TRBJ2-7
V: TRBV11-3
D: NA
CDR3: CASSLGGLPNEQYF
DNA: TGTGCCAGCAGCTTAGGAGGCCTGCCCAACGAGCAGTACTTC

size: NA
J: TRBJ2-2
V: TRBV27
D: NA
CDR3: CASSLKESGTGELFF
DNA: TGTGCCAGCAGTTTAAAGGAGAGCGGTACCGGGGAGCTGTTTTTT

size: NA
J: TRBJ1-2
V: TRBV7-9
D: NA
CDR3: CASSLSLQDGYTF
DNA: TGTGCCAGCAGCTTATCTCTCCAGGATGGCTACACCTTC

size: NA
J: TRBJ1-2
V: TRBV6-5
D: NA
CDR3: CASSYSTGYDGYTF
DNA: TGTGCCAGCAGTTACTCCACCGGGTACGATGGCTACACCTTC

size: NA
J: TRBJ1-2
V: TRBV27
D: TRBD1
CDR3: CASSSVGGRGYGYTF
DNA: TGTGCCAGCAGTTCTGTAGGGGGCCGGGGCTATGGCTACACCTTC

size: NA
J: TRBJ2-7
V: TRBV7-9
D: NA
CDR3: CASSLETYEQYF
DNA: TGTGCCAGCAGTCTGGAGACCTACGAGCAGTACTTC

size: NA
J: TRBJ2-3
V: TRBV15
D: NA
CDR3: CATSRPQFSTDTQYF
DNA: TGTGCCACCAGCAGGCCACAGTTCTCCACAGATACGCAGTATTTT